This entry concerns a single T cell receptor beta chain. This sample stems from a study of T-cell memory formation after mild COVID-19. The CDR3 covers 17 residues. The V gene lost 3 bases and the J gene lost 4 bases, with 19 bases spanning the gap. TCRdb reprocessed the 5' RACE reads with MiXCR, giving one entry per CDR3 protein. The sample includes 300,000 to 400,000 distinct CDR3 sequences, approximately 15% of them seen just once. The sample was PBMCs or a T cell subset sorted from them (not recorded which). The TCR sequence derives from a man younger than 30 who had mild COVID-19 (a few samples of this study predate the infection). Cell type and time point are not known. The chain couples TRBV12-3 or TRBV12-4 to TRBJ2-1, with a weak D call TRBD2 (6 bases). The CDR3 reads CASSFRSGRGLYNEQFF. In DNA, the CDR3 is TGTGCCAGCAGTTTTAGGTCGGGACGGGGGTTATACAATGAGCAGTTCTTC.